This T cell receptor beta chain was sequenced for a study of shared clonotypes between healthy human individuals. Points from the study as a whole: It was the non-shared clonotypes that had lower generation probabilities than clonotypes shared by all four donors.

Repertoires were generated with immunoSEQ multiplex PCR, while TCRdb's copy carries only in-frame clones and drops some. The sample shows about 1.1 million clones, 70% to 85% of them seen only once. Looked up from germline, CDR1 is SGDLS and CDR2 is YYNGEE. The CDR3 runs to 16 residues. V trimming: 5 bases; J trimming: 7 bases; junction bases outside the gene matches: 12. For this clone: What it binds is not known.

The chain couples TRBV9 to TRBJ2-2; 9 bases fit TRBD1. The source material was memory CD4+ T cells from PBMCs. Subset noted: CD45RA-negative fraction. The receptor comes from a man younger than 35 in good health. Some clones in this sample may be carry-over from other donors' samples. DNA of the CDR3: TGTGCCAGCAGAGCCCCGGGACAGGGAAGGGACGGGGAGCTGTTTTTT. As protein: CASRAPGQGRDGELFF.